The 19 T cell receptor beta chains below were found in one sample sequenced in a study of technical replicates of blood from a handful of donors. This table comes from immunoSEQ multiplex PCR, and its TCRdb copy is limited to in-frame clones, with some not included. The repertoire holds about 56,000 clones, with over 90% as singletons. Sequenced input: PBMCs. These receptor sequences come from a human donor in good health. Some clones in this sample may be carry-over from other donors' samples.

The rearrangement uses TRBV30 and TRBJ2-1; D is perhaps TRBD1 (5 bases). The germline gives CDR1 GTSNPN, CDR2 SVGIG (reference sequence). The V end was cut by 4 bases, the J end by 2 bases, with 18 bases between. This CDR3 spans 16 amino acids. The CDR3 reads CAWTPKMGPTYNEQFF. The CDR3 DNA follows: TGTGCCTGGACCCCTAAAATGGGGCCCACCTACAATGAGCAGTTCTTC.

CDR3 protein: CASSVSPGGSPLHF. DNA of the CDR3: TGTGCCAGCAGTGTTTCCCCAGGGGGCTCACCCCTCCACTTT. The chain employs TRBV6-4 and TRBJ1-6; TRBD1 matches at 8 bases. This CDR3 is built from 14 residues. After removal of 4 bases from V and 10 bases from J, the junction contained 6 bases not matched to a gene. Germline V gene sequence: CDR1 MRHNA, CDR2 SNTAGT.

This sequence joins TRBV12-2 and TRBJ1-1; TRBD1, the table's D call, was not compared with the DNA. TRBV12-2 counts as a pseudogene. The CDR3 runs 16 residues. The CDR3 bases are TGTGCAAGTCGCTTAGTGGGCAGGCAATTGAACACTGAAGCTTTCTTT. The encoded protein is CASRLVGRQLNTEAFF.

A single count supports this clone. V usage is TRBV29-1 and J usage is TRBJ2-7, with D maybe TRBD1 (5 bases). There are 11 residues in the CDR3. The V and J ends lost 6 bases and 3 bases respectively, with 9 bases between them. Germline CDR1 SQVTM, CDR2 ANQGSEA. In nucleotides, the CDR3 is TGCAGCGTGACAGTAAACTACGAGCAGTACTTC. Its protein is CSVTVNYEQYF.

The V gene is TRBV6-5, the J gene TRBJ1-4; D not certain. Between the trimmed V and J ends, which lost 6 bases and 8 bases, there was a span of 19 bases. Per germline, CDR1 MNHEY and CDR2 SVGAGI. The CDR3 totals 15 residues. Here the CDR3 reads CASRPGSPAPEKLFF. Here the CDR3 DNA reads TGTGCCAGCAGACCCGGGAGTCCAGCCCCGGAAAAACTGTTTTTT.

CDR3 amino acids: CAWRGLAGMNTGELFF. Here the CDR3 DNA reads TGTGCCTGGAGGGGACTAGCGGGTATGAACACCGGGGAGCTGTTTTTT. This chain joins TRBV30 and TRBJ2-2; 12 bases line up with TRBD2. The germline V gene has CDR1 GTSNPN and CDR2 SVGIG (reference sequence). CDR3 length: 16 residues. V lost 3 bases and J lost 1; bases outside the gene matches: 3.

The genes are TRBV6-5 and TRBJ2-3; tentatively, D is TRBD2 (6 bases). The CDR3 runs 16 residues. Trimming took 0 bases from V and 7 from J, leaving 17 bases between them. From germline, CDR1 is MNHEY and CDR2 SVGAGI. DNA for the CDR3: TGTGCCAGCAGTTACTCCCGAATTGGGGACTCAAATACGCAGTATTTT. As protein: CASSYSRIGDSNTQYF.

The chain uses TRBV10-3 and TRBJ1-1, with TRBD1 identical over 7 bases. Trimming cost V 3 bases and J 5 bases; bases outside gene matches: 6. CDR1 is ENHRY and CDR2 is SYGVKD in the germline V gene. This CDR3 has 14 amino acids. The CDR3 region is CAISDPQGRTEAFF. Here the CDR3 DNA reads TGTGCCATCAGTGATCCACAGGGGCGGACTGAAGCTTTCTTT.

This rearrangement joins TRBV7-6 to TRBJ1-4; D gene ambiguous. The CDR3 consists of 15 residues. Germline assignment: CDR1 SGHVS and CDR2 FNYEAQ. Trimming took off 5 bases at V and 4 bases at J, with 14 bases between the two ends. The CDR3 sequence is CASSASGLDNEKLFF. Here the CDR3 DNA reads TGTGCCAGCAGCGCGTCGGGGTTGGATAATGAAAAACTGTTTTTT.

The CDR3 region is CASSRTGPYEQYF. The DNA for the CDR3 is TGTGCCAGCAGCAGGACAGGACCCTACGAGCAGTACTTC. The rearrangement links TRBV5-4 to TRBJ2-7, with TRBD1 matching 7 bases. This CDR3 contains 13 residues. V gave up 4 bases and J gave up 2 bases; unmatched junction bases: 3. CDR1 and CDR2 (germline): SGHNT, YYREEE (reference sequence).

The chain links TRBV5-1 to TRBJ2-3; D is possibly TRBD1 (7 bases). The germline gives CDR1 SGHRS, CDR2 YFSETQ. Trimming stripped 0 bases from V and 2 bases from J, with 19 bases between. CDR3 size: 18 residues. The CDR3 region has the DNA TGCGCCAGCAGCTTGGTGGGTAGGGGGCAGCGGGCCACAGATACGCAGTATTTT. This encodes CASSLVGRGQRATDTQYF.

V usage is TRBV9 and J usage is TRBJ1-6; no firm D call. Trimming removed 0 bases at V and 7 bases at J, with 5 bases between. The CDR3 sequence is 13 residues long. In germline, CDR1 is SGDLS, CDR2 YYNGEE. CDR3 residues: CASSVGANSPLHF. For the CDR3, the DNA is TGTGCCAGCAGCGTAGGGGCGAATTCACCCCTCCACTTT.

This sequence joins TRBV9 and TRBJ2-1; 10 nucleotides line up with TRBD2. Per the germline V gene, CDR1 is SGDLS and CDR2 is YYNGEE. The CDR3 length is 17 residues. V was clipped by 0 bases and J by 4 bases; unmatched bases: 7. Here the CDR3 reads CASSVGQREGPYNEQFF. The CDR3 DNA is TGTGCCAGCAGCGTAGGCCAGCGGGAGGGCCCATACAATGAGCAGTTCTTC.

The V gene is TRBV7-9, the J gene TRBJ1-2; possible D gene TRBD1, 6 bases. Deletions cut 5 bases from V and 4 bases from J, with 14 bases between. CDR3 length: 14 residues. Germline CDR1 is SEHNR and CDR2 is FQNEAQ (reference sequence). Written as DNA, the CDR3 is TGTGCCAGCAGCCCACAGGGTTCGAGCTATGGCTACACCTTC. Protein sequence: CASSPQGSSYGYTF.

The chain carries TRBV7-2 and TRBJ2-7; 9 positions match TRBD1. CDR1 SGHTA and CDR2 FQGNSA come from the germline V gene. The V gene end was trimmed by 3 bases and the J gene end by 5 bases; junction bases not matched to a gene: 5. The CDR3 is made up of 14 amino acids. CDR3 protein: CASSFIGTGNEQYF. The CDR3 DNA reads TGTGCCAGCAGCTTTATTGGGACAGGGAACGAGCAGTACTTC.

The chain joins TRBV27 to TRBJ2-7; 8 nucleotides match TRBD2. Germline V gene sequence: CDR1 MNHEY, CDR2 SMNVEV (reference sequence). This CDR3 contains 12 residues. The ends lost 3 bases at V and 6 bases at J; junction bases unmatched: 1. CDR3 DNA sequence: TGTGCCAGCAGTTTGGCGGGGGGCGAGCAGTACTTC. Translation gives CASSLAGGEQYF.

This clone was detected once. This chain links TRBV5-1 with TRBJ1-2, with D possibly TRBD1 on 5 matching bases. The V gene lost 0 bases and the J gene lost 7 bases, with 13 bases spanning the gap. Germline CDR1 and CDR2: SGHRS and YFSETQ. This CDR3 has 14 amino acids. The CDR3 protein is CASSLEAGRSGYTF. CDR3 nucleotide sequence: TGCGCCAGCAGCTTGGAGGCGGGACGGAGTGGCTACACCTTC.

The V and J genes are TRBV29-1 and TRBJ2-2, with a weak D call TRBD2 (6 bases). CDR1 is SQVTM and CDR2 is ANQGSEA in the germline V gene. V was cut by 3 bases and J by 6 bases, with 20 bases left in between. The CDR3 has 16 residues. The CDR3 bases are TGCAGCGTTGAGACTAGGGCAAAAAGGCGCGCCGGGGAGCTGTTTTTT. It specifies CSVETRAKRRAGELFF.

The gene calls are TRBV7-3 and TRBJ1-1; possibly TRBD1 for D (6 bases). The germline V and J ends were trimmed by 2 bases and 8 bases, with 15 bases remaining between them. The CDR3 is 14 residues long. Germline CDR1 and CDR2: SGHTA and FQGTGA. Written as DNA, the CDR3 is TGTGCCAGCAGCTTAGGGGTTTATGGGACAGAAGCTTTCTTT. It encodes CASSLGVYGTEAFF.